Listed below are T cell receptor beta chains from one sample, sequenced in a study of blood T cell repertoires in COVID-19. Sequencing used immunoSEQ multiplex PCR; TCRdb keeps in-frame clones, though not all of them. The repertoire holds 150,000 to 200,000 clones, with around 80% as singletons. Sequencing input: PBMCs or T cells enriched from blood (not recorded which). All receptors come from a man aged 40-49 years who had recovered from COVID-19. CDR3s include the opening cysteine and the closing phenylalanine or tryptophan. The order of the fields is D gene, J gene, clone size, CDR3 length, V gene, CDR3 DNA, CDR3 protein. A D gene is named only where the DNA matches it firmly. Not all rows give a size; the values are once, few, many and, for expanded clones, a class.

>NA|TRBJ1-3|once|13|TRBV15
TGTGCCATCCTCCGGCGTGAGGAAAACACCATATATTTT
CAILRREENTIYF
>NA|TRBJ2-1|NA|15|TRBV24-1
TGTGCCACCGGAACGGGCACAGGACCCTACAATGAGCAGTTCTTC
CATGTGTGPYNEQFF
>TRBD1|TRBJ2-5|NA|14|TRBV11-2
TGTGCCAGCAGCGCAGGGGGCCTTAAAGAGACCCAGTACTTC
CASSAGGLKETQYF
>NA|TRBJ2-2|many|11|TRBV5-6
TGTGCCAGCAGCTCAACCGGGGAGCTGTTTTTT
CASSSTGELFF
>NA|TRBJ2-5|NA|13|TRBV7-9
TGTGCCAGCAGCTTGTTCATCGGGGAGACCCAGTACTTC
CASSLFIGETQYF
>NA|TRBJ1-2|NA|12|TRBV30
TGTGCCTCACCAGGGCAGGGTTCTGGCTACACCTTC
CASPGQGSGYTF
>TRBD1|TRBJ1-5|NA|15|TRBV6-2/TRBV6-3
TGTGCCAGCAGCACAGACAGGGGCGGCGATCAGCCCCAGCATTTT
CASSTDRGGDQPQHF
>NA|TRBJ1-5|few|15|TRBV6-5
TGTGCCAGCAGGCCCGGACTGTATAGCAATCAGCCCCAGCATTTT
CASRPGLYSNQPQHF
>TRBD2|TRBJ2-2|NA|13|TRBV10-3
TGTGCCATCAGTTCTAGCGGCGCCGGGGAGCTGTTTTTT
CAISSSGAGELFF
>TRBD2|TRBJ2-5|NA|16|TRBV5-1
TGCGCCAGCAGCCTAGGGACTAGCGGGGGGCAAGAGACCCAGTACTTC
CASSLGTSGGQETQYF
>NA|TRBJ1-1|NA|13|TRBV6-5
TGTGCCACCTGGATGGGGGGACGAACTGAAGCTTTCTTT
CATWMGGRTEAFF
>NA|TRBJ2-3|NA|16|TRBV27
TGTGCCAGCAGTGCTACACCGGGACTTCTCACAGATACGCAGTATTTT
CASSATPGLLTDTQYF
>NA|TRBJ1-1|few|12|TRBV5-3
TGTGCCAGAAGACAGGTCAACACTGAAGCTTTCTTT
CARRQVNTEAFF
>NA|TRBJ2-5|NA|14|TRBV13
TGTGCCAGCAGCTTAGGCTTGCGGGGAGGGACCCAGTACTTC
CASSLGLRGGTQYF
>TRBD2|TRBJ2-1|NA|17|TRBV10-3
TGTGCCATCAAGAGTCAAGAGGGACTAGCTGATTACAATGAGCAGTTCTTC
CAIKSQEGLADYNEQFF
>NA|TRBJ1-4|NA|15|TRBV15
TGTGCCACCAGCAGAGCGGGCAGGGGTAATGAAAAACTGTTTTTT
CATSRAGRGNEKLFF
>TRBD1|TRBJ1-1|NA|16|TRBV27
TGTGCCAGCAGCCCTACAGGGGGCGCAGGCAACACTGAAGCTTTCTTT
CASSPTGGAGNTEAFF
>NA|TRBJ2-2|NA|15|TRBV6-4
TGTGCCAGCAGTATGAATGGGGGGGCGACCGGGGAGCTGTTTTTT
CASSMNGGATGELFF
>NA|TRBJ2-3|NA|16|TRBV9
TGTGCCAGCAGCGCGACCGGGACTTCACTCACAGATACGCAGTATTTT
CASSATGTSLTDTQYF
>NA|TRBJ1-2|NA|15|TRBV11-2
TGTGCCAGCAGCTTAGAGGCAGATACTATCTATGGCTACACCTTC
CASSLEADTIYGYTF
>NA|TRBJ1-6|NA|15|TRBV5-1
TGCGCCAGCAGCTTGTCGCCAGGGGTTGATTCACCCCTCCACTTT
CASSLSPGVDSPLHF
>NA|TRBJ1-2|NA|13|TRBV2
TGTGCCAGCAGGATCACAGAGATTCATGGCTACACCTTC
CASRITEIHGYTF